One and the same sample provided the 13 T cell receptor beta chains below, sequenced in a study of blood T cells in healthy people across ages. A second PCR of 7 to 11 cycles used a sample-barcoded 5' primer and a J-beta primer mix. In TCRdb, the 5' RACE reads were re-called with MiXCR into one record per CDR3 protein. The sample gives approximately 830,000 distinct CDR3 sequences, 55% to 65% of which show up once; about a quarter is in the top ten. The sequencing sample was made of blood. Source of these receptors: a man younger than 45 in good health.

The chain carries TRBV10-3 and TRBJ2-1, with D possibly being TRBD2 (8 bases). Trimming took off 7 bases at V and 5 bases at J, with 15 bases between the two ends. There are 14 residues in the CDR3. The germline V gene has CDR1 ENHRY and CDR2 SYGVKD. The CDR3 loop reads CAITGGGTDNEQFF. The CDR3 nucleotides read TGTGCCATCACGGGAGGGGGGACAGACAATGAGCAGTTCTTC.

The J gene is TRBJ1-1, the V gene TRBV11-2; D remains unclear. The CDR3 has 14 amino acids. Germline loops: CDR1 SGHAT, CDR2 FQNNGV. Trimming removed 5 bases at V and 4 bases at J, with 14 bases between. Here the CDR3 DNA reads TGTGCCAGCAGCCCAAGGGCGCGGGGCACTGAAGCTTTCTTT. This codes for CASSPRARGTEAFF.

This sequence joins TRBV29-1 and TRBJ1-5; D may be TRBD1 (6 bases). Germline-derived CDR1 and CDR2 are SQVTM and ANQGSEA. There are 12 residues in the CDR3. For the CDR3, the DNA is TGCGGGATAGGGGGGAACAATCAGCCCCAGCATTTT. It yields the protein CGIGGNNQPQHF.

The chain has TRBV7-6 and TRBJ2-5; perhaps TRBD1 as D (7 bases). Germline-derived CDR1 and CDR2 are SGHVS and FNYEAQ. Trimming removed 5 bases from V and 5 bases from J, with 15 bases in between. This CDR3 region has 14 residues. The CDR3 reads CASSPSTGRETQYF. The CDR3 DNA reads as TGTGCCAGCAGCCCCTCGACAGGGAGGGAGACCCAGTACTTC.

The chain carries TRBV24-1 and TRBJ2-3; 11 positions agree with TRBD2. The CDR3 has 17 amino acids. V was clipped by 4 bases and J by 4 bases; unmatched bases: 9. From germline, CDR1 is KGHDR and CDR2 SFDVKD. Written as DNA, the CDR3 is TGTGCCACCAGTGACCGAGGGACTAGCGGAAGGTCAGATACGCAGTATTTT. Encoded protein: CATSDRGTSGRSDTQYF.

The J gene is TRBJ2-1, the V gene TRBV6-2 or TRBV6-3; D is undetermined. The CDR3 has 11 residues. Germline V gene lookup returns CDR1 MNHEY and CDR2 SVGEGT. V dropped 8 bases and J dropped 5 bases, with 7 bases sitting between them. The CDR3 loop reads CASATDNEQFF. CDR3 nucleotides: TGTGCCAGCGCGACCGACAATGAGCAGTTCTTC.

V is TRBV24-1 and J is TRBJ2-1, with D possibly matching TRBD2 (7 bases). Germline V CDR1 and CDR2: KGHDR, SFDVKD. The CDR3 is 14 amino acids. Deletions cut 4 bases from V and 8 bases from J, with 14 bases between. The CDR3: CATSDWTGGHEQFF. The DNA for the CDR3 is TGTGCCACCAGTGACTGGACCGGGGGGCATGAGCAGTTCTTC.

CDR3 nucleotides: TGTGCCAGCAGCTTTTTAACGGGGGGTAGTTTCCACGAGCAGTACTTC. This encodes CASSFLTGGSFHEQYF. This rearrangement joins TRBV7-2 to TRBJ2-7; TRBD2 agrees at 7 bases. Trimming removed 3 bases from V and 5 bases from J; junction bases left unmatched: 13. Germline CDR1 and CDR2: SGHTA and FQGNSA. The CDR3 loop spans 16 amino acids.

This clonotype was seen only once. The CDR3, as DNA: TGCGCCAGCAGCTCGCGGGGGACAGGGGGCCTGGAGACCCAGTACTTC. It specifies CASSSRGTGGLETQYF. The chain recombines TRBV5-1 with TRBJ2-5, with 12 bases fitting TRBD1. In germline, CDR1 is SGHRS, CDR2 YFSETQ. The CDR3 runs 16 residues. Trimming at V came to 3 bases and at J to 5 bases, leaving 8 bases not matched to a gene.

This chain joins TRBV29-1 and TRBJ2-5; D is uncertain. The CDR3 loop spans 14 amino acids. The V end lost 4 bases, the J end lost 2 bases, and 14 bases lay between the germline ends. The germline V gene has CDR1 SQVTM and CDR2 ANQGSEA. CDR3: CSVVWLAGQETQYF. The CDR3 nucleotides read TGCAGCGTTGTTTGGTTGGCAGGACAAGAGACCCAGTACTTC.

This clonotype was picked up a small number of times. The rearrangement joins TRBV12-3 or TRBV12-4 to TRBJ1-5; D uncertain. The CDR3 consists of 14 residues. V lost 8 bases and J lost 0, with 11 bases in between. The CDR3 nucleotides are TGTGCCAGCTCTCGCCTGTATAGCAATCAGCCCCAGCATTTT. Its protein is CASSRLYSNQPQHF.

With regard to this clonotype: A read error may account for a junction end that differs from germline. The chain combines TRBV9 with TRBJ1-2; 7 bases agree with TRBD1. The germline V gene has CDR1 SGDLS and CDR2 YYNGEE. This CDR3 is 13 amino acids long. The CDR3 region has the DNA TGTGCCAGCAGCGGGGACAGAGACTATGACTACACCTTC. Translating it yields CASSGDRDYDYTF.

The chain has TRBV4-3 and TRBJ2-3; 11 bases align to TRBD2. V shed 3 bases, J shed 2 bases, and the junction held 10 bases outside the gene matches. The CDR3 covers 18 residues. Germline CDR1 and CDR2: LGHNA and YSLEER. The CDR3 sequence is CASSHLSASGGTTDTQYF. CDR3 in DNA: TGCGCCAGCAGCCACCTCAGTGCTAGCGGGGGGACCACAGATACGCAGTATTTT.